Sequencing of this T cell receptor (beta chain) was carried out in a study of shared clonotypes between healthy human individuals. Study-wide context: The composition of the donors was a couple of women and a few men aged 18 to 49. Study-level findings and limits: Rarefaction analysis demonstrated incomplete sorted-subset sequencing notwithstanding large depth. Researchers found naive subsets generally carried larger estimated richness than memory subsets.

TCRdb's copy holds only in-frame clones and misses some; the assay was immunoSEQ multiplex PCR. Altogether about 2.3 million clones are present, 85% to 95% being singletons, with the ten largest covering under 0.45%. Worth noting for this clone: Its specificity is not known.

Division of CD4+ cells produced a CD45RA+ naive subset and a CD45RA-negative memory subset. This CDR3 is 16 amino acids long. Germline V gene lookup returns CDR1 SGDLS and CDR2 YYNGEE. With 0 bases clipped from V and 4 bases from J, the junction kept 6 bases outside the gene matches. The TCR comes from a young man in good health. Some clones in this sample may be carry-over from other donors' samples. The sequenced material came from naive CD4+ T cells from PBMCs. Subset described: CD45RA+ positively selected. The rearrangement joins TRBV9 to TRBJ2-2, with 7 bases identical to TRBD1. CDR3 in DNA: TGTGCCAGCAGCGTAGACGGGACAGCCCGCACCGGGGAGCTGTTTTTT. As protein: CASSVDGTARTGELFF.